The next 17 T cell receptor beta chains were all read from a single sample in a study of OX40 agonist ivuxolimab in advanced cancers. Clones were read by immunoSEQ multiplex PCR, and TCRdb kept only the in-frame ones, dropping some. The data show about 66,000 clones, roughly nine tenths seen once. The specimen comprised CD4+ or CD8+ T cells sorted from blood, sampled in a trial of the OX40 agonist ivuxolimab. These TCRs come from an adult with an advanced solid tumor such as melanoma, head and neck, liver or kidney cancer.

V usage is TRBV27 and J usage is TRBJ1-1; 8 nucleotides agree with TRBD1. V lost 0 bases, J lost 6 bases, and 12 bases stayed unmatched. The germline CDR1 and CDR2 sequences are MNHEY and SMNVEV (reference sequence). This CDR3 comprises 17 residues. The CDR3 region has the DNA TGTGCCAGCAGTTTATCCCGGACAGGGAGGCTGGATCCTGAAGCTTTCTTT. It encodes CASSLSRTGRLDPEAFF.

CDR3 nucleotides: TGCGCCAGCAGCTCTGGGACGTCCGGCGGGGGGGCAGATACGCAGTATTTT. It yields the protein CASSSGTSGGGADTQYF. The chain carries TRBV5-1 and TRBJ2-3; TRBD2 aligns across 9 bases. Germline CDR1 SGHRS, CDR2 YFSETQ. Losses at the gene ends were 3 bases for V and 4 bases for J; bases not matched to a gene: 12. This CDR3 spans 17 amino acids.

In DNA, the CDR3 is TGTGCCAGCAGCTTCGACAGGATTGAAAAACTGTTTTTT. Its translation: CASSFDRIEKLFF. The chain carries TRBV5-4 and TRBJ1-4; tentative D call: TRBD1 (6 bases). V was trimmed by 2 bases and J by 7 bases, leaving 9 bases between them. The CDR3 extends over 13 amino acids. Looked up from germline, CDR1 is SGHNT and CDR2 is YYREEE (reference sequence).

This CDR3 is CASGGRRINYGYTF. CDR3 sequence (DNA): TGTGCCTCGGGAGGCAGAAGAATTAACTATGGCTACACCTTC. The V call is TRBV2, the J call TRBJ1-2; D ambiguous. The germline V gene has CDR1 SNHLY and CDR2 FYNNEI. V lost 11 bases and J 1 base, leaving 17 bases between the germline ends. The CDR3 runs to 14 residues.

The count of this clone is one. The chain links TRBV6-7 to TRBJ2-2; perhaps TRBD1 as D (6 bases). TRBV6-7 has ORF status, its function being uncertain. This CDR3 comprises 16 residues. The V gene lost 2 bases and the J gene lost 3 bases, with 13 bases spanning the gap. This chain's CDR3 is CASSYSGRGDTGELFF. The CDR3 coding sequence is TGTGCCAGCAGTTACAGTGGCAGGGGCGACACCGGGGAGCTGTTTTTT.

V gene TRBV7-2 combines with J gene TRBJ1-6, with D perhaps TRBD1 (5 bases). The germline gives CDR1 SGHTA, CDR2 FQGNSA. V was shortened by 1 base and J by 3 bases, with 13 bases between the two germline ends. This CDR3 spans 17 amino acids. CDR3 bases: TGTGCCAGCAGCTTAGATCGGGGGGAAGACTATAATTCACCCCTCCACTTT. Translation: CASSLDRGEDYNSPLHF.

The chain employs TRBV30 and TRBJ1-2; D is ambiguous. The CDR3 has 11 amino acids. Trimming took 4 bases from V and 8 from J, leaving 11 bases between them. The germline gives CDR1 GTSNPN, CDR2 SVGIG (reference sequence). CDR3 DNA sequence: TGTGCCTGGAATAGGAGGGAGGGCTACACCTTC. Protein: CAWNRREGYTF.

This CDR3 is CASKKGDYGYTF. CDR3 coding DNA: TGTGCCAGTAAAAAGGGGGACTATGGCTACACCTTC. The V call is TRBV19, the J call TRBJ1-2; possibly TRBD1 for D (6 bases). V shed 7 bases and J shed 3 bases, with 9 bases lying between them. Germline CDR1 and CDR2: LNHDA and SQIVND (reference sequence). The CDR3 is 12 residues long.

The chain links TRBV13 to TRBJ2-3; perhaps TRBD2 as D (7 bases). Per the germline V gene, CDR1 is PRHDT and CDR2 is FYEKMQ (reference sequence). The germline V and J ends were trimmed by 8 bases and 2 bases, with 20 bases remaining between them. The CDR3 has 16 amino acids. The CDR3: CASAGPRGGLTDTQYF. The CDR3 DNA follows: TGTGCCAGCGCCGGGCCCAGGGGAGGGCTCACAGATACGCAGTATTTT.

The chain carries TRBV28 and TRBJ1-2, with a tentative D call TRBD1 (5 bases). The germline CDR1 and CDR2 sequences are MDHEN and SYDVKM. CDR3 length: 14 residues. Trimming removed 6 bases at V and 0 bases at J, with 11 bases between. CDR3 DNA: TGTGCCAGCAGGTCGGAGACAGCTAACTATGGCTACACCTTC. Translating gives CASRSETANYGYTF.

The chain links TRBV2 to TRBJ2-2; 14 nucleotides align to TRBD2. There are 16 residues in the CDR3. CDR1 is SNHLY, CDR2 FYNNEI, per germline. V shed 5 bases and J 4 bases; nucleotides not matched to a gene: 3. CDR3 loop: CASSPGLAGGTGELFF. CDR3 bases: TGTGCCAGCAGTCCAGGACTAGCGGGGGGCACCGGGGAGCTGTTTTTT.

This clone was recorded a few times. This chain connects TRBV7-2 to TRBJ2-3; 8 bases are a match to TRBD2. The CDR3 is 14 residues long. The V gene's germline CDR1 is SGHTA and CDR2 FQGNSA. The V gene end was trimmed by 3 bases and the J gene end by 6 bases; junction bases not matched to a gene: 5. The DNA for the CDR3 is TGTGCCAGCAGCTTTGCAGCGGGGGATGATACGCAGTATTTT. It specifies CASSFAAGDDTQYF.

The chain links TRBV6-5 to TRBJ2-7, with D maybe TRBD2 (6 bases). CDR1 and CDR2 (germline): MNHEY, SVGAGI. Trimming removed 8 bases at V and 3 bases at J, with 8 bases between. CDR3 length: 11 amino acids. This CDR3 is CASGGFYEQYF. The CDR3, as DNA: TGTGCCAGCGGGGGGTTCTACGAGCAGTACTTC.

The chain recombines TRBV4-3 with TRBJ1-2, with D possibly being TRBD1 (5 bases). V lost 0 bases, J lost 5 bases, and 13 bases lay in between. This CDR3 has 15 amino acids. The germline V gene has CDR1 LGHNA and CDR2 YSLEER. The CDR3 DNA reads as TGCGCCAGCAGCCAAGAAAGTGCACAGGTTTATGGCTACACCTTC. Protein product: CASSQESAQVYGYTF.

The V and J genes are TRBV25-1 and TRBJ1-2; tentative D call: TRBD1 (5 bases). This CDR3 has 12 amino acids. The V end lost 6 bases, the J end lost 7 bases, and 12 bases lay between the germline ends. The germline V gene encodes CDR1 MGHDK and CDR2 SYGVNS. The CDR3 DNA sequence: TGTGCCAGCAGGCAGGGAGAGGCTGGCTACACCTTC. It encodes CASRQGEAGYTF.

The genes are TRBV7-3 and TRBJ2-1; 9 nucleotides agree with TRBD1. Germline V gene sequence: CDR1 SGHTA, CDR2 FQGTGA. The V segment lost 5 bases and the J segment 4 bases; nucleotides outside the gene matches: 6. The CDR3 runs 15 residues. CDR3 sequence reads: CASSLGGTGYNEQFF. CDR3 sequence (DNA): TGTGCCAGCAGCCTGGGGGGGACAGGGTACAATGAGCAGTTCTTC.

This clone was found a few times. Other DNA sequences in the sample encode the same CDR3. This rearrangement joins TRBV7-9 to TRBJ2-5; D perhaps matches TRBD1 (5 bases). In germline, CDR1 is SEHNR, CDR2 FQNEAQ (reference sequence). V lost 0 bases to trimming and J lost 1 base, with 9 bases between them. CDR3 length: 15 residues. The chain's CDR3 is CASSLARQGQETQYF. The CDR3 region has the DNA TGTGCCAGCAGCTTAGCCCGGCAGGGCCAAGAGACCCAGTACTTC.